This TCR beta chain was profiled in a study of shared clonotypes between healthy human individuals. Study-level points and caveats: Rarefaction showed that sequencing of sorted subsets was incomplete (despite large depth).

A CD45RA+ naive subset and a CD45RA-negative memory subset were split from CD4+ cells. Germline CDR1 and CDR2: SGHRS and YFSETQ. This CDR3 has 15 residues. With 5 bases clipped from V and 8 bases from J, the junction kept 10 bases outside the gene matches. Over several immunoSEQ plates, each subset's genomic DNA was distributed in even portions. This table comes from immunoSEQ multiplex PCR, and its TCRdb copy is limited to in-frame clones, with some not included. This table holds 2.3 million or so clones, over 90% found once. Concerning this clone itself: Antigen unknown.

V gene TRBV5-1 combines with J gene TRBJ2-1; 10 bases agree with TRBD2. The clonotype originates from a man younger than 35 in good health. Some clones in this sample may be carry-over from other donors' samples. Source material: naive CD4+ T cells from PBMCs. Subset described: CD45RA+ positively selected. The CDR3 loop is CASRYLAGALDEQFF. The CDR3 DNA is TGCGCCAGCAGATATCTAGCGGGAGCACTCGATGAGCAGTTCTTC. Looking up the rest from reference TRBV5-1 and TRBJ2-1 gives the full variable domain: KAGVTQTPRYLIKTRGQQVTLSCSPISGHRSVSWYQQTPGQGLQFLFEYFSETQRNKGNFPGRFSGRQFSNSRSEMNVSTLELGDSALYLCASRYLAGALDEQFFGPGTRLTVL.